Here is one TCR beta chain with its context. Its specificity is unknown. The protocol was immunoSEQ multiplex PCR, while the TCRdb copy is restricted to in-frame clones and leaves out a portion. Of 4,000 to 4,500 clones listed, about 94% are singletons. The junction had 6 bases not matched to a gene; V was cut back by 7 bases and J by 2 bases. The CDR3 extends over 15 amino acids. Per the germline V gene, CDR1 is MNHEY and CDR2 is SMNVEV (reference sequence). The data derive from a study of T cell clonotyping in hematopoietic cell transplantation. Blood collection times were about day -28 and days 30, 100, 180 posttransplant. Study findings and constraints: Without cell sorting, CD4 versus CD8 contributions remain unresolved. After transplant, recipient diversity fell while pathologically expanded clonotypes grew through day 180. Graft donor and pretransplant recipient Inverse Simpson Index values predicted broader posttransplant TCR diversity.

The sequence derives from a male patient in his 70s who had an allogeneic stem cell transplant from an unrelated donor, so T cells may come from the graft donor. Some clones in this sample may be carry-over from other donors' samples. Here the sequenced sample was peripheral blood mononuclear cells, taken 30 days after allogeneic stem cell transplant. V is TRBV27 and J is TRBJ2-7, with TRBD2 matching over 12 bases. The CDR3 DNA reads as TGTGCCAGCATAGCGGGACTAGCGGGCCCCTACGAGCAGTACTTC. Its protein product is CASIAGLAGPYEQYF.